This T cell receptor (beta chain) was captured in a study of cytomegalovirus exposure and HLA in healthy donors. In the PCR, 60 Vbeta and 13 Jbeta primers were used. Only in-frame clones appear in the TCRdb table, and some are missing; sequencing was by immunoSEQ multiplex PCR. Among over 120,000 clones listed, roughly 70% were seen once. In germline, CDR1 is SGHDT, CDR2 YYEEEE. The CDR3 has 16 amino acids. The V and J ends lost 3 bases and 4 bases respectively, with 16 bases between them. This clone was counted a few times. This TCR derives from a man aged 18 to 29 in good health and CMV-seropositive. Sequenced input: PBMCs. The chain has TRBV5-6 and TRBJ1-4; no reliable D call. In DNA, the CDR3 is TGTGCCAGCAGCTCGATTGGCCGGGTAGTTAATGAAAAACTGTTTTTT. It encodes CASSSIGRVVNEKLFF.